A single T cell receptor beta chain is shown here with its context. Its antigen remains unknown. One end of the junction is discordant with germline, which a read error may explain. The data derive from a study of shared clonotypes between healthy human individuals. Study-wide findings and caveats: The sharing of 4% to 5.5% of naive CD4 clonotypes was seen across several donors. Sequencing depth was expected to affect clonotype sharing among donors. Larger estimated richness was generally seen in naive subsets than in memory subsets. Generation probabilities of non-shared clonotypes were lower (relative to those shared by all four donors).

Naive-designated CD8 cells lacked CD45RO, were positively enriched for CCR7, and omitted terminally differentiated effector memory CD45RA+ cells. Germline values: CDR1 SEHNR, CDR2 FQNEAQ (reference sequence). This CDR3 is built from 15 residues. Clones were sequenced by immunoSEQ multiplex PCR, and TCRdb holds only the in-frame ones, with some missing. The sample has 2 million to 2.5 million clones; about 92% are singletons. The V and J genes are TRBV7-9 and TRBJ2-2; TRBD2 matches 10 bases. Sequenced sample: naive CD8+ T cells from PBMCs. The sequence derives from a man between 18 and 29 years old in good health. Some clones in this sample may be carry-over from other donors' samples. As DNA, the CDR3 is TGTGCCAGCAGCCTAGCGGGAGTTAGGACCGGGGAGCTGTTTTTT. This gives the protein CASSLAGVRTGELFF.